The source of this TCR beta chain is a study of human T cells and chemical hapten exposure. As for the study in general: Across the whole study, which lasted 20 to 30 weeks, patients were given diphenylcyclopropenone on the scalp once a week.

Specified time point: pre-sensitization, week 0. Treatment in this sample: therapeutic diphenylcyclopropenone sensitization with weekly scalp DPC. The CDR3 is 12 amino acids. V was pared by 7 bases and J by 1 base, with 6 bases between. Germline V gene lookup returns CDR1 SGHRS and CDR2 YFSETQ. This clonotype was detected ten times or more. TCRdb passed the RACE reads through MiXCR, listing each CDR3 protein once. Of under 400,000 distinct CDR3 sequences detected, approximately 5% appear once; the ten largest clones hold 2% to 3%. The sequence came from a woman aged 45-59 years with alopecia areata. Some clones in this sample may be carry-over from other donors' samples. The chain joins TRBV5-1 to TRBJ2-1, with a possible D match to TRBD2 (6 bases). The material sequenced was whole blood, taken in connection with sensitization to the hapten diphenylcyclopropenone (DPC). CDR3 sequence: CASAGSYNEQFF. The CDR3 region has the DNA TGCGCCAGCGCGGGGTCCTACAATGAGCAGTTCTTC.